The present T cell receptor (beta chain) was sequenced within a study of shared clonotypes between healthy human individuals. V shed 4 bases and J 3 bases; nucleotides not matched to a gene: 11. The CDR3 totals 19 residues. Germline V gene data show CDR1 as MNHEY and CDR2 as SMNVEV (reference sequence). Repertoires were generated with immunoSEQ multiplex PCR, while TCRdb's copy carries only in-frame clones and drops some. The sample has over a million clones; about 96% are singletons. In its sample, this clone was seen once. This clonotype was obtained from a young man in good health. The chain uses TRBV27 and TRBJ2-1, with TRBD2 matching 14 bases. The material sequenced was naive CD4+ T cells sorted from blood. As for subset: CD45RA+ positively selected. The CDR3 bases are TGTGCCAGCAGTTACGGCGGGACTAGCGGGAGACCCCTCTACAATGAGCAGTTCTTC. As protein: CASSYGGTSGRPLYNEQFF.